Reported below is one T cell receptor beta chain. The data originate from a study of blood T cell repertoires in COVID-19. Repertoires were generated with immunoSEQ multiplex PCR, while TCRdb's copy carries only in-frame clones and drops some. The data show fewer than 250,000 clones, around nine tenths seen once. V trimming: 0 bases; J trimming: 2 bases; junction bases outside the gene matches: 2. This CDR3 is 15 amino acids long. Germline V gene sequence: CDR1 SGDLS, CDR2 YYNGEE. This TCR was sampled from an older woman who had recovered from COVID-19. Specimen: peripheral blood. The V call is TRBV9, the J call TRBJ2-3; 8 bases line up with TRBD1. The CDR3 DNA follows: TGTGCCAGCAGCGTAGGGACAGGGTTCACAGATACGCAGTATTTT. This codes for CASSVGTGFTDTQYF. Variable domain in full (rest from reference TRBV9 and TRBJ2-3): DSGVTQTPKHLITATGQRVTLRCSPRSGDLSVYWYQQSLDQGLQFLIQYYNGEERAKGNILERFSAQQFPDLHSELNLSSLELGDSALYFCASSVGTGFTDTQYFGPGTRLTVL.